This T cell receptor beta chain stems from a study of blood T cell repertoires in COVID-19. Study context: Samples came from the United States, Italy and Spain, spanning acute and convalescent COVID-19. PBMCs, B-cell-depleted T cells, or T cells provided the cDNA or gDNA that made up the material.

Germline V lookup: CDR1 SNHLY, CDR2 FYNNEI. Trimming stripped 2 bases from V and 4 bases from J, with 14 bases between. The CDR3 contains 15 residues. Per the authors' pipeline: It was from reference gene primer amplification that nucleated cell counts were estimated. Only in-frame clones appear in the TCRdb table, and some are missing; sequencing was by immunoSEQ multiplex PCR. V and J calls and clone size are those listed in that table; D and trimming were worked out from the DNA. Of hundreds of thousands of clones listed, around 86% are singletons. This receptor was taken from a woman in her thirties with active or convalescent COVID-19. The chain is built from TRBV2 and TRBJ1-1; D gene unclear. Source material: peripheral blood. The CDR3 region is CASSEIPLGATEAFF. The CDR3, as DNA: TGTGCCAGCAGTGAAATACCCTTAGGAGCCACTGAAGCTTTCTTT.